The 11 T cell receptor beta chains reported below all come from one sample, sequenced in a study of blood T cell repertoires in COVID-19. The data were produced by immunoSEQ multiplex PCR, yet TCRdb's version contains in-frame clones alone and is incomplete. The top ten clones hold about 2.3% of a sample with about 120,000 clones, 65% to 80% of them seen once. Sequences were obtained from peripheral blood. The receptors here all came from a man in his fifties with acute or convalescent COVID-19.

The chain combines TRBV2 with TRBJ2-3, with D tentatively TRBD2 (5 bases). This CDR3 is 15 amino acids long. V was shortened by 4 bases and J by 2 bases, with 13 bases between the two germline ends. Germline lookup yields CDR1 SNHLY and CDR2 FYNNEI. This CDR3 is CASSVRRLDTDTQYF. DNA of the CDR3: TGTGCCAGCAGTGTTCGGAGGCTAGACACAGATACGCAGTATTTT.

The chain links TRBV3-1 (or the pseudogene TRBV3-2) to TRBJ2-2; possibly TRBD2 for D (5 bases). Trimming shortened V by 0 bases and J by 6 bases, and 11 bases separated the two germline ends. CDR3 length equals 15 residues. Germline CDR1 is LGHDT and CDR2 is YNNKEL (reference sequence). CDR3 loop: CASSQEPLASGELFF. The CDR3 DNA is TGTGCCAGCAGCCAAGAACCCCTAGCATCCGGGGAGCTGTTTTTT.

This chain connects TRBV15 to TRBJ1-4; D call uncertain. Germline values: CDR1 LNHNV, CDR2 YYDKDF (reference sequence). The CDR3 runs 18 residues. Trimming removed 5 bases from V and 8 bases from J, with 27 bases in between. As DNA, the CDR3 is TGTGCCACCAGCTGGTATGAGGGCGAATGGGCGCGTACGGAAAAACTGTTTTTT. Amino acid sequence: CATSWYEGEWARTEKLFF.

The CDR3 loop is CASSPTGTGPNQPQHF. CDR3 DNA sequence: TGTGCCAGCAGTCCCACAGGGACAGGGCCGAATCAGCCCCAGCATTTT. This chain joins TRBV27 and TRBJ1-5; 9 bases align to TRBD1. CDR3 size: 16 residues. The V gene end was trimmed by 5 bases and the J gene end by 4 bases; junction bases not matched to a gene: 9. CDR1 and CDR2 from the germline V gene are MNHEY and SMNVEV (reference sequence).

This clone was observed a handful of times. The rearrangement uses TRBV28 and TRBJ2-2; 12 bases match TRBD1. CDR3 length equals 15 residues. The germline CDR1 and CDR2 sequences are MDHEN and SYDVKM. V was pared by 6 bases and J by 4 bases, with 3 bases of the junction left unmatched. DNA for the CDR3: TGTGCCAGCAGCCGGGGACAGGGGGCCACCGGGGAGCTGTTTTTT. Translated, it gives CASSRGQGATGELFF.

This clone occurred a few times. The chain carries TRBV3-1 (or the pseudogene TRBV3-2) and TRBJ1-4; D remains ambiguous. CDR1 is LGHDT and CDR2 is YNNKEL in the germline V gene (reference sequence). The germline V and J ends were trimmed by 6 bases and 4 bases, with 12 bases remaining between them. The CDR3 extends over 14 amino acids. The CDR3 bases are TGTGCCAGCAGTCCGAGCGGGCGTAATGAAAAACTGTTTTTT. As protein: CASSPSGRNEKLFF.

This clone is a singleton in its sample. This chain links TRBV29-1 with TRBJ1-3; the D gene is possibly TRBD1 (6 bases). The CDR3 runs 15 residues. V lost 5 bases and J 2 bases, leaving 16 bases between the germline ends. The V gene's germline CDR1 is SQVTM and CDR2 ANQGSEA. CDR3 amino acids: CSVLRGDNTGNTIYF. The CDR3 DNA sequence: TGCAGCGTTCTAAGAGGGGACAACACTGGAAACACCATATATTTT.

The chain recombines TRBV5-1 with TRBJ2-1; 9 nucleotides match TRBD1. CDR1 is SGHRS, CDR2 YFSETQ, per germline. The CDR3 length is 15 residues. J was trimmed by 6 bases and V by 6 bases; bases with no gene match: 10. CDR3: CASTLGGTGPNEQFF. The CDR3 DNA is TGCGCCAGCACCCTTGGTGGGACAGGGCCCAATGAGCAGTTCTTC. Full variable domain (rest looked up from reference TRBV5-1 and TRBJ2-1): KAGVTQTPRYLIKTRGQQVTLSCSPISGHRSVSWYQQTPGQGLQFLFEYFSETQRNKGNFPGRFSGRQFSNSRSEMNVSTLELGDSALYLCASTLGGTGPNEQFFGPGTRLTVL.

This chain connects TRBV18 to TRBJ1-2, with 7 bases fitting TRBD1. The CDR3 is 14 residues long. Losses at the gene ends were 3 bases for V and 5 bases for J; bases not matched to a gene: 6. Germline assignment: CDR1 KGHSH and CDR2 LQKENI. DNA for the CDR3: TGTGCCAGCTCACCCACCGGGACAGATTATGGCTACACCTTC. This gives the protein CASSPTGTDYGYTF.

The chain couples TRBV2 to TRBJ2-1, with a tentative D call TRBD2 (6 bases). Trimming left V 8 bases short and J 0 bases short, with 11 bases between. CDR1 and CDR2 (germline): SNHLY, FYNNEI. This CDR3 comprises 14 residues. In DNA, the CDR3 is TGTGCCAGCTCGGGGGAGAGCTCCTACAATGAGCAGTTCTTC. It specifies CASSGESSYNEQFF.

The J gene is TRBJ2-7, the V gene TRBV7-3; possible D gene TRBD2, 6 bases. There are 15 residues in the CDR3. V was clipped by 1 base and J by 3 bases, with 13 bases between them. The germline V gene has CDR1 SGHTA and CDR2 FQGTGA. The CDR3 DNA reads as TGTGCCAGCAGCTTAAGTACGGGAGTTGGCTACGAGCAGTACTTC. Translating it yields CASSLSTGVGYEQYF.